The source of this TCR beta chain is a study of T cells in Graves' hyperthyroidism and ophthalmopathy. The overall study: Specimen type is peripheral blood, collected at initial diagnosis prior to any treatment. Regarding the study as a whole: The authors' 13 V-J model separated ophthalmopathy from stable hyperthyroidism. Blood held most thyroid clonotypes expanded above 0.001 frequency.

TCR beta CDR3 regions were amplified from RNA transcripts. The study used the HTBI primer set for a first-round RT-PCR of the TCR CDR3. MiXCR, run by TCRdb on the multiplex PCR reads, gives a single entry per CDR3 protein. The sample lists hundreds of thousands of distinct CDR3 sequences, approximately 15% occurring once. V shed 0 bases and J shed 0 bases, with 11 bases lying between them. Germline V gene data show CDR1 as GTSNPN and CDR2 as SVGIG (reference sequence). This CDR3 region has 15 residues. Note on this clonotype: The antigen is not known.

The genes are TRBV30 and TRBJ1-1; D remains unclear. The TCR sequence derives from a young woman with Graves' hyperthyroidism that later progressed to Graves' ophthalmopathy. Sequencing used blood. In nucleotides, the CDR3 is TGTGCCTGGAGTGTATGGAGGAGTTTGAACACTGAAGCTTTCTTT. Its protein is CAWSVWRSLNTEAFF. The variable domain in full, with the rest retrieved from reference TRBV30 and TRBJ1-1, is SQTIHQWPATLVQPVGSPLSLECTVEGTSNPNLYWYRQAAGRGLQLLFYSVGIGQISSEVPQNLSASRPQDRQFILSSKKLLLSDSGFYLCAWSVWRSLNTEAFFGQGTRLTVV.